The rows below give T cell receptor beta chains drawn from one sample of a study of T cell responses to AZD1222 COVID-19 vaccine. Sequencing used immunoSEQ multiplex PCR; TCRdb keeps in-frame clones, though not all of them. In the table there are fewer than 150,000 clones, around 92% of which are singletons. Source: peripheral blood, taken 28 days after the second AZD1222 dose. These receptors all stem from an adult who received the AZD1222 COVID-19 vaccine. The CDR3 runs from the conserved cysteine through the conserved F or W. A D gene is named only where the DNA matches it firmly. Where a row states a size, it is once, few, many or the class of an expanded clone; other rows omit it.

TRBV10-2	.	.	TRBJ1-4	CASSDYEPPKLFF	TGCGCCAGCAGTGACTACGAACCTCCTAAACTGTTTTTT
TRBV24-1	TRBD2	.	TRBJ2-1	CATSDLTSGGGGNEQFF	TGTGCCACCAGTGATTTGACTAGCGGGGGGGGAGGCAATGAGCAGTTCTTC
TRBV9	.	.	TRBJ1-1	CASSGFQDARSGTEAFF	TGTGCCAGCAGCGGCTTCCAGGACGCCCGGAGCGGGACTGAAGCTTTCTTT
TRBV14	TRBD2	.	TRBJ2-5	CASSQERGGLETQYF	TGTGCCAGCAGCCAGGAGCGGGGGGGCTTGGAGACCCAGTACTTC
TRBV29-1	.	.	TRBJ1-5	CSVRTANNQPQHF	TGCAGCGTAAGGACAGCTAACAATCAGCCCCAGCATTTT
TRBV3-1/TRBV3-2	TRBD1	.	TRBJ1-2	CASSQRGGQGLGYTF	TGTGCCAGCAGCCAAAGGGGGGGACAGGGTCTGGGCTACACCTTC
TRBV27	TRBD1	.	TRBJ1-5	CASWDRASQPQHF	TGTGCCAGCTGGGACAGGGCCAGTCAGCCCCAGCATTTT
TRBV7-8	.	.	TRBJ1-2	CASSLGGPLPNYGYTF	TGTGCCAGCAGCTTAGGGGGGCCTCTCCCTAACTATGGCTACACCTTC
TRBV10-3	TRBD1	few	TRBJ1-4	CAISDVGQGHEKLFF	TGTGCCATCAGTGATGTGGGACAGGGGCATGAAAAACTGTTTTTT
TRBV29-1	.	.	TRBJ1-5	CSVTGRPAPNQPQHF	TGCAGCGTTACTGGCAGGCCGGCTCCCAATCAGCCCCAGCATTTT
TRBV28	.	.	TRBJ2-7	CASSLRGSYEQYF	TGTGCCAGCAGTTTAAGGGGGAGCTACGAGCAGTACTTC
TRBV28	TRBD2	.	TRBJ2-7	CASTRGGSYEQYF	TGTGCCAGCACCCGGGGGGGGTCCTACGAGCAGTACTTC
TRBV18	TRBD2	.	TRBJ2-3	CASSPFSGGLDTQYF	TGTGCCAGCTCACCCTTCAGCGGGGGCCTAGATACGCAGTATTTT
TRBV10-3	.	.	TRBJ1-5	CAISESTPRQSGNQPQHF	TGTGCCATCAGTGAGTCTACTCCCCGGCAAAGTGGCAATCAGCCCCAGCATTTT
TRBV19	.	.	TRBJ1-6	CASSAREALAGPPLHF	TGTGCCAGTAGTGCAAGGGAGGCCCTCGCGGGGCCACCCCTCCACTTT
TRBV6-5	TRBD1	.	TRBJ2-2	CASSRRQGNTGELFF	TGTGCCAGCAGTCGCAGACAGGGGAACACCGGGGAGCTGTTTTTT
TRBV19	.	.	TRBJ2-1	CASSDYNEQFF	TGTGCCAGTAGTGACTACAATGAGCAGTTCTTC
TRBV5-6	.	few	TRBJ1-2	CASSPGPLYGYTF	TGTGCCAGCAGCCCAGGGCCCCTCTATGGCTACACCTTC
TRBV7-6	TRBD2	.	TRBJ2-1	CASSYDRTSGYNEQFF	TGTGCCAGCAGCTACGACCGGACTAGCGGCTACAATGAGCAGTTCTTC
TRBV6-4	.	.	TRBJ1-5	CASGTEGTPQHF	TGTGCCAGCGGGACGGAGGGGACGCCCCAGCATTTT
TRBV20-1	.	.	TRBJ1-1	CSAREALRAFF	TGCAGTGCTAGAGAGGCTCTTCGAGCTTTCTTT
TRBV3-1/TRBV3-2	TRBD1	.	TRBJ1-2	CASSHGQEGGYTF	TGTGCCAGCAGTCACGGACAGGAGGGAGGCTACACCTTC
TRBV18	.	.	TRBJ2-1	CASSVTTDEQFF	TGTGCCAGCTCAGTGACTACGGATGAGCAGTTCTTC
TRBV2	TRBD1	.	TRBJ1-1	CASSDRQGRKGAFF	TGTGCCAGCAGCGATAGACAGGGGCGAAAGGGAGCTTTCTTT
TRBV29-1	.	.	TRBJ1-2	CSVGQYYNYGYTF	TGCAGCGTGGGGCAGTATTACAACTATGGCTACACCTTC
TRBV10-3	.	.	TRBJ1-1	CAITDSGISEAFF	TGTGCCATCACCGACTCAGGGATTTCTGAAGCTTTCTTT
TRBV9	TRBD2	.	TRBJ2-3	CASSPRLAGGLDTQYF	TGTGCCAGCAGCCCCCGACTAGCGGGAGGGTTGGATACGCAGTATTTT
TRBV23-1	.	.	TRBJ1-1	CASSQSVPGPPVNTEAFF	TGCGCCAGCAGTCAATCGGTTCCGGGGCCCCCCGTGAACACTGAAGCTTTCTTT
TRBV5-5	.	.	TRBJ2-7	CASSSATDYEQYF	TGTGCCAGCAGCTCGGCGACTGACTACGAGCAGTACTTC
TRBV4-1	TRBD2	.	TRBJ2-1	CASSRSGTPNRGSYNEQFF	TGCGCCAGCAGCCGAAGCGGGACGCCGAATCGTGGGTCCTACAATGAGCAGTTCTTC
TRBV6-1	.	.	TRBJ1-1	CASSETRASVAFF	TGTGCCAGCAGTGAAACTAGGGCATCTGTAGCTTTCTTT
TRBV19	TRBD2	.	TRBJ2-7	CASSREGAGISEQYF	TGTGCCAGTAGTCGGGAGGGCGCAGGGATATCCGAGCAGTACTTC
TRBV27	.	.	TRBJ1-2	CASSLSYTDGYTF	TGTGCCAGCAGTTTATCGTATACGGATGGCTACACCTTC
TRBV19	.	.	TRBJ1-2	CASSTNGDGYTF	TGTGCCAGTAGCACCAACGGGGATGGCTACACCTTC
TRBV5-1	.	once	TRBJ2-1	CASSLAAGASSYNEQFF	TGCGCCAGCAGCTTGGCCGCAGGGGCGAGCTCCTACAATGAGCAGTTCTTC
TRBV10-1	TRBD1	.	TRBJ1-3	CASSESEQGAVISGNTIYF	TGCGCCAGCAGTGAGTCTGAACAGGGGGCAGTGATTTCTGGAAACACCATATATTTT
TRBV12-5	.	few	TRBJ1-5	CAISPSNQPQHF	TGTGCTATATCCCCGAGCAATCAGCCCCAGCATTTT
TRBV4-1	.	.	TRBJ2-1	CASSQEVRSAGKSSYNEQFF	TGCGCCAGCAGCCAAGAGGTAAGGTCGGCGGGAAAGAGCTCCTACAATGAGCAGTTCTTC
TRBV6-5	TRBD2	.	TRBJ2-7	CASNLVAGVFEQYF	TGTGCCAGCAACTTAGTAGCGGGAGTGTTCGAGCAGTACTTC
TRBV13	.	.	TRBJ1-6	CASTQRSYNSPLHF	TGTGCCAGCACCCAGCGCTCCTATAATTCACCCCTCCACTTT
TRBV29-1	.	.	TRBJ2-4	CSSLKLPEDIQYF	TGCAGTTCCCTCAAGCTCCCGGAGGACATTCAGTACTTC
TRBV15	.	.	TRBJ2-7	CATTPGQGPHLGIYEQYF	TGTGCCACCACTCCGGGCCAGGGTCCCCATCTCGGGATTTACGAGCAGTACTTC
TRBV11-2	.	once	TRBJ1-1	CASSETKNTEAFF	TGTGCCAGCAGCGAAACGAAGAACACTGAAGCTTTCTTT
TRBV29-1	.	once	TRBJ1-4	CSVDSGATNEKLFF	TGCAGCGTTGACTCGGGAGCAACTAATGAAAAACTGTTTTTT
TRBV28	.	.	TRBJ1-2	CATQLRPDYGYTF	TGTGCCACCCAGCTTAGGCCGGACTATGGCTACACCTTC
TRBV6-5	.	.	TRBJ2-3	CASRSSAGPDTQYF	TGTGCCAGCAGGTCTAGCGCCGGCCCAGATACGCAGTATTTT
TRBV7-2	.	.	TRBJ2-3	CASRLDRGGTDTQYF	TGTGCCAGCAGATTGGACCGGGGAGGCACAGATACGCAGTATTTT
TRBV12-5	.	.	TRBJ1-2	CASGLLRGRGYTF	TGTGCTAGTGGGTTGCTCAGGGGCCGTGGCTACACCTTC
TRBV7-9	.	.	TRBJ1-2	CASSSDGGLNYGYTF	TGTGCCAGCAGCTCAGATGGAGGGCTAAACTATGGCTACACCTTC
TRBV6-5	TRBD1	once	TRBJ1-6	CASSWTGGASNSPLHF	TGTGCCAGCAGTTGGACAGGGGGCGCGTCCAATTCACCCCTCCACTTT
TRBV4-1	TRBD2	.	TRBJ2-7	CASSQEVAGGREQYF	TGCGCCAGCAGCCAAGAGGTAGCGGGGGGCCGGGAGCAGTACTTC
TRBV5-4	TRBD1	.	TRBJ1-2	CASSLQTGTGSYGYTF	TGTGCCAGCAGCTTGCAAACCGGGACAGGGTCCTATGGCTACACCTTC
TRBV5-4	.	.	TRBJ2-1	CASSSPTRSGNEQFF	TGTGCCAGCAGCTCGCCGACTAGGTCGGGCAATGAGCAGTTCTTC
TRBV4-1	.	.	TRBJ2-3	CASSHVETLSTDTQYF	TGCGCCAGCAGCCATGTCGAGACCCTTAGCACAGATACGCAGTATTTT
TRBV28	.	.	TRBJ1-1	CASSLWGLGNTEAFF	TGTGCCAGCAGTTTATGGGGCCTGGGTAACACTGAAGCTTTCTTT
TRBV19	.	.	TRBJ1-1	CASSAPGYWTEAFF	TGTGCCAGTAGTGCCCCGGGGTATTGGACTGAAGCTTTCTTT
TRBV6-4	.	.	TRBJ2-7	CASSDDQGSEQYF	TGTGCCAGCAGTGACGATCAGGGAAGCGAGCAGTACTTC
TRBV28	TRBD2	once	TRBJ2-7	CASSTGLAGVYEQYF	TGTGCCAGCAGTACGGGACTAGCGGGGGTATACGAGCAGTACTTC